These 26 T cell receptor beta chains were sequenced from one sample in a study of blood T cell repertoires in COVID-19. The data were produced by immunoSEQ multiplex PCR, yet TCRdb's version contains in-frame clones alone and is incomplete. The profile shows some 300,000 clones, almost 90% of them singletons. Input material: peripheral blood. Every receptor here comes from a middle-aged woman with COVID-19, enrolled during active disease.

The chain joins TRBV3-1 (or the pseudogene TRBV3-2) to TRBJ1-2, with D possibly matching TRBD1 (5 bases). V was shortened by 4 bases and J by 2 bases, with 14 bases between the two germline ends. Germline loops: CDR1 LGHDT, CDR2 YNNKEL (reference sequence). The CDR3 consists of 15 residues. CDR3 sequence: CASSRGEGLNYGYTF. For the CDR3, the DNA is TGTGCCAGCAGCCGGGGGGAGGGCCTGAACTATGGCTACACCTTC.

The gene calls are TRBV4-1 and TRBJ1-6; a weak D match, TRBD1 (5 bases). The V gene's germline CDR1 is MGHRA and CDR2 YSYEKL. The CDR3 covers 18 residues. V lost 3 bases and J lost 0, with 15 bases in between. CDR3 coding DNA: TGCGCCAGCAGCCAGTCGGTGGACACCAGCTCCTATAATTCACCCCTCCACTTT. Translation gives CASSQSVDTSSYNSPLHF.

The gene calls are TRBV6-5 and TRBJ2-1; D gene unclear. Germline V gene sequence: CDR1 MNHEY, CDR2 SVGAGI. This CDR3 spans 15 amino acids. The germline V and J ends were trimmed by 5 bases and 8 bases, with 19 bases remaining between them. The DNA for the CDR3 is TGTGCCAGCAGTCCCTCCATCGGCTCTGGGCATGAGCAGTTCTTC. This encodes CASSPSIGSGHEQFF.

CDR3 residues: CASSDSSGSWETQYF. The CDR3 DNA reads TGTGCCAGCAGCGACTCAAGCGGGAGCTGGGAGACCCAGTACTTC. The genes are TRBV9 and TRBJ2-5; 8 bases line up with TRBD2. Looked up from germline, CDR1 is SGDLS and CDR2 is YYNGEE. This CDR3 contains 15 residues. V dropped 3 bases and J dropped 5; count of bases not matched to a gene: 9.

The chain has TRBV9 and TRBJ2-7, with 7 positions matching TRBD1. The CDR3 sequence is 14 residues long. Per the germline V gene, CDR1 is SGDLS and CDR2 is YYNGEE. V trimming: 2 bases; J trimming: 2 bases; junction bases outside the gene matches: 4. DNA for the CDR3: TGTGCCAGCAGCGTCGGACAGGCAACCTACGAGCAGTACTTC. Protein product: CASSVGQATYEQYF. The full variable domain, with the rest looked up from reference TRBV9 and TRBJ2-7, is DSGVTQTPKHLITATGQRVTLRCSPRSGDLSVYWYQQSLDQGLQFLIQYYNGEERAKGNILERFSAQQFPDLHSELNLSSLELGDSALYFCASSVGQATYEQYFGPGTRLTVT.

This clone has a single count. The rearrangement uses TRBV7-2 and TRBJ2-7; the D is unclear. This CDR3 spans 14 amino acids. Trimming removed 0 bases at V and 5 bases at J, with 11 bases between. Germline V gene data show CDR1 as SGHTA and CDR2 as FQGNSA. CDR3 residues: CASSLAPAEDEQYF. For the CDR3, the DNA is TGTGCCAGCAGCTTAGCCCCGGCAGAGGACGAGCAGTACTTC.

This clone was found many times. The V call is TRBV6-2 or TRBV6-3, the J call TRBJ2-7, with D possibly matching TRBD2 (6 bases). The germline V gene encodes CDR1 MNHEY and CDR2 SVGEGT. This CDR3 has 14 amino acids. V lost 4 bases, J lost 4 bases, and 14 bases lay in between. CDR3 bases: TGTGCCAGCAGTTTAGTCGGGAGTATATACGAGCAGTACTTC. It encodes CASSLVGSIYEQYF.

This chain uses TRBV14 with TRBJ1-2, with D possibly TRBD1 on 5 matching bases. Germline-derived CDR1 and CDR2 are SGHDN and FVKESK. The germline V and J ends were trimmed by 0 bases and 7 bases, with 9 bases remaining between them. The CDR3 has 13 amino acids. The CDR3, as DNA: TGTGCCAGCAGCCAAGAAAGGGGTACTGGCTACACCTTC. Its protein product is CASSQERGTGYTF. The variable domain in full, completed from reference TRBV14 and TRBJ1-2, reads EAGVTQFPSHSVIEKGQTVTLRCDPISGHDNLYWYRRVMGKEIKFLLHFVKESKQDESGMPNNRFLAERTGGTYSTLKVQPAELEDSGVYFCASSQERGTGYTFGSGTRLTVV.

This chain joins TRBV7-2 and TRBJ1-5; perhaps TRBD1 as D (6 bases). The CDR3 contains 17 residues. Per the germline V gene, CDR1 is SGHTA and CDR2 is FQGNSA. The V and J ends lost 6 bases and 5 bases respectively, with 23 bases between them. The CDR3 loop is CASSRLAGRGWDQPQHF. As DNA, the CDR3 is TGTGCCAGCAGTCGGCTTGCCGGGAGGGGGTGGGATCAGCCCCAGCATTTT.

The genes are TRBV1 and TRBJ1-4; the D segment call TRBD1 is taken from the table without a DNA check. TRBV1 is noted as a pseudogene. There are 16 residues in the CDR3. CDR3 sequence (DNA): TGCACCAGCAGCCAGGACAATCTCGGGACAGCGGAAAAACTGTTTTTT. It specifies CTSSQDNLGTAEKLFF.

CDR3 sequence (DNA): TGTGCCAGCAGCCAACACTACGAGCAGTACTTC. The encoded protein is CASSQHYEQYF. This chain connects TRBV11-2 to TRBJ2-7, with D uncertain. The CDR3 contains 11 residues. In germline, CDR1 is SGHAT, CDR2 FQNNGV. Trimming stripped 5 bases from V and 3 bases from J, with 5 bases between. The entire variable domain, with the rest obtained from reference TRBV11-2 and TRBJ2-7, is as follows: EAGVAQSPRYKIIEKRQSVAFWCNPISGHATLYWYQQILGQGPKLLIQFQNNGVVDDSQLPKDRFSAERLKGVDSTLKIQPAKLEDSAVYLCASSQHYEQYFGPGTRLTVT.

The genes are TRBV18 and TRBJ2-2, with D possibly being TRBD1 (6 bases). V lost 4 bases and J 4 bases, leaving 7 bases between the germline ends. The CDR3 is 13 amino acids. Germline V gives CDR1 KGHSH, CDR2 LQKENI. The CDR3 DNA sequence: TGTGCCAGCTCACTACAGGGCACCGGGGAGCTGTTTTTT. Its translation: CASSLQGTGELFF.

This clone was recorded a few times. The chain employs TRBV24-1 and TRBJ1-1; 8 bases agree with TRBD1. Germline V lookup: CDR1 KGHDR, CDR2 SFDVKD. The CDR3 spans 18 residues. The V segment lost 0 bases and the J segment 1 base; nucleotides outside the gene matches: 9. This CDR3 is CATSDLLPMDRENTEAFF. CDR3 bases: TGTGCCACCAGTGATTTGTTGCCTATGGACAGGGAGAACACTGAAGCTTTCTTT.

A note on this clone: Different DNA sequences within this sample yield the same CDR3. The chain carries TRBV2 and TRBJ2-5; 7 bases match TRBD2. CDR1 is SNHLY, CDR2 FYNNEI, per germline. V lost 2 bases, J lost 5 bases, and 5 bases stayed unmatched. CDR3 length: 14 amino acids. The CDR3 protein is CASSEYLAEETQYF. Here the CDR3 DNA reads TGTGCCAGCAGTGAATACCTAGCGGAGGAGACCCAGTACTTC.

The chain links TRBV14 to TRBJ1-1, with TRBD1 matching over 8 bases. The ends lost 1 base at V and 0 bases at J; junction bases unmatched: 16. Germline V lookup: CDR1 SGHDN, CDR2 FVKESK. This CDR3 spans 20 amino acids. For the CDR3, the DNA is TGTGCCAGCAGCCAAGTTGTGGTTTGGGACAGGCGGGGGATGAACACTGAAGCTTTCTTT. Its protein product is CASSQVVVWDRRGMNTEAFF. The full variable domain, completed using reference TRBV14 and TRBJ1-1, is EAGVTQFPSHSVIEKGQTVTLRCDPISGHDNLYWYRRVMGKEIKFLLHFVKESKQDESGMPNNRFLAERTGGTYSTLKVQPAELEDSGVYFCASSQVVVWDRRGMNTEAFFGQGTRLTVV.

This chain links TRBV3-1 (or the pseudogene TRBV3-2) with TRBJ1-2; 9 positions agree with TRBD1. This CDR3 contains 16 residues. Germline V lookup: CDR1 LGHDT, CDR2 YNNKEL (reference sequence). The V and J ends lost 3 bases and 3 bases, in that order; junction bases with no gene match: 8. Here the CDR3 DNA reads TGTGCCAGCAGCCAGGGACAGGGTATTCTCGACTATGGCTACACCTTC. This encodes CASSQGQGILDYGYTF.

V gene TRBV7-9 combines with J gene TRBJ1-2; D is possibly TRBD1 (6 bases). The CDR3 is 14 residues long. CDR1 is SEHNR, CDR2 FQNEAQ, per germline (reference sequence). The V and J ends lost 1 base and 7 bases respectively, with 13 bases between them. CDR3 coding DNA: TGTGCCAGCAGCTTAGTGGTACAGGGAGCTGGCTACACCTTC. Protein: CASSLVVQGAGYTF.

The chain is built from TRBV6-5 and TRBJ1-5; 8 positions match TRBD1. Germline V gene sequence: CDR1 MNHEY, CDR2 SVGAGI. V shed 7 bases and J 3 bases; nucleotides not matched to a gene: 8. The CDR3 runs 15 residues. Here the CDR3 reads CASIGQGGYNQPQHF. CDR3 DNA sequence: TGTGCCAGCATCGGACAGGGAGGTTACAATCAGCCCCAGCATTTT.

The gene calls are TRBV5-4 and TRBJ2-3, with 7 bases identical to TRBD2. The CDR3 sequence is 15 residues long. The V segment lost 7 bases and the J segment 1 base; nucleotides outside the gene matches: 9. CDR1 and CDR2 from the germline V gene are SGHNT and YYREEE (reference sequence). The CDR3 region is CASGPAGRGTDTQYF. DNA for the CDR3: TGTGCCAGCGGCCCAGCGGGGAGGGGCACAGATACGCAGTATTTT.

The rearrangement joins TRBV19 to TRBJ2-1; TRBD2 agrees at 12 bases. V lost 7 bases to trimming and J lost 4 bases; unmatched junction nucleotides: 2. This CDR3 contains 14 residues. The germline V gene has CDR1 LNHDA and CDR2 SQIVND (reference sequence). The CDR3 region is CASTGLAGYNEQFF. As DNA, the CDR3 is TGTGCCAGTACAGGACTAGCGGGGTACAATGAGCAGTTCTTC. The complete variable domain, with remaining parts taken from reference TRBV19 and TRBJ2-1, reads DGGITQSPKYLFRKEGQNVTLSCEQNLNHDAMYWYRQDPGQGLRLIYYSQIVNDFQKGDIAEGYSVSREKKESFPLTVTSAQKNPTAFYLCASTGLAGYNEQFFGPGTRLTVL.

The chain uses TRBV6-5 and TRBJ1-6, with D possibly matching TRBD1 (6 bases). Germline-derived CDR1 and CDR2 are MNHEY and SVGAGI. The CDR3 spans 14 residues. Trimming pared 5 bases from V and 5 bases from J, leaving 10 bases between. This chain's CDR3 is CASSRGADNSPLHF. CDR3 nucleotides: TGTGCCAGCAGTCGGGGGGCGGATAATTCACCCCTCCACTTT.

The DNA of the CDR3 is TGTGCCAGCAGTTTCCTTCCCGTGTCGAGCTCCTATAATTCACCCCTCCACTTT. This sequence encodes CASSFLPVSSSYNSPLHF. The chain links TRBV27 to TRBJ1-6, with D unclear. Germline CDR1 is MNHEY and CDR2 is SMNVEV (reference sequence). V was pared by 3 bases and J by 0 bases, with 15 bases between. This CDR3 has 18 amino acids.

The chain recombines TRBV6-5 with TRBJ1-2; 9 positions agree with TRBD1. The trim removed 5 bases at V and 8 bases at J, leaving 3 bases unmatched. This CDR3 region has 12 residues. CDR1 is MNHEY and CDR2 is SVGAGI in the germline V gene. In DNA form, the CDR3 reads TGTGCCAGCAGTCGGGGACAGGGAGGCTACACCTTC. This sequence encodes CASSRGQGGYTF.

This chain connects TRBV28 to TRBJ1-2; possible D gene TRBD1, 6 bases. The germline V and J ends were trimmed by 4 bases and 3 bases, with 18 bases remaining between them. From germline, CDR1 is MDHEN and CDR2 SYDVKM. The CDR3 contains 16 residues. The DNA for the CDR3 is TGTGCCAGCAGTTCAGTACCAGGGGTAAGGGACTATGGCTACACCTTC. As protein: CASSSVPGVRDYGYTF.

The chain's CDR3 is CATSPRQGRNEQYF. CDR3 DNA: TGTGCCACCAGCCCCCGACAGGGGAGGAACGAGCAGTACTTC. This rearrangement joins TRBV15 to TRBJ2-7; 8 bases agree with TRBD1. In germline, CDR1 is LNHNV, CDR2 YYDKDF (reference sequence). V trimming: 5 bases; J trimming: 5 bases; junction bases outside the gene matches: 8. This CDR3 is 14 amino acids long.

The V and J genes are TRBV5-4 and TRBJ1-1; 11 nucleotides match TRBD1. This CDR3 has 17 residues. CDR1 SGHNT and CDR2 YYREEE come from the germline V gene (reference sequence). V lost 3 bases to trimming and J lost 3 bases; unmatched junction nucleotides: 10. Here the CDR3 reads CASSSDRGRWEDTEAFF. CDR3 nucleotide sequence: TGTGCCAGCAGCTCGGACAGGGGGCGTTGGGAGGACACTGAAGCTTTCTTT. Filled out from reference TRBV5-4 and TRBJ1-1, the complete variable domain reads ETGVTQSPTHLIKTRGQQVTLRCSSQSGHNTVSWYQQALGQGPQFIFQYYREEENGRGNFPPRFSGLQFPNYSSELNVNALELDDSALYLCASSSDRGRWEDTEAFFGQGTRLTVV.